This T cell receptor beta chain was profiled in a study of shared clonotypes between healthy human individuals. The table came from immunoSEQ multiplex PCR; TCRdb's copy has only in-frame clones and leaves some out. The repertoire holds about 2.1 million clones, with roughly 91% as singletons. In germline, CDR1 is MNHEY, CDR2 SVGAGI. V lost 6 bases to trimming and J lost 1 base, with 1 base between them. CDR3 size: 12 residues. Selected positively for CCR7 and CD45RO-negative, naive CD8 cells excluded terminally differentiated effector memory CD45RA+ cells. This clone was recorded a few times. The clonotype comes from a man younger than 35 in good health. Some clones in this sample may be carry-over from other donors' samples. The gene calls are TRBV6-5 and TRBJ2-6; D gene ambiguous. The sequenced material came from naive CD8+ T cells from PBMCs. CDR3 coding DNA: TGTGCCAGCAGGTCTGGGGCCAACGTCCTGACTTTC. Encoded protein: CASRSGANVLTF.